These 32 T cell receptor beta chains were all obtained from the same sample, sequenced in a study of T cells after yellow fever vaccination. TCRdb reanalysed the 5' RACE reads using MiXCR and keeps one entry per CDR3 protein. The sample has about 340,000 distinct CDR3 sequences, about 12% seen once. Sequenced material: CD4+ T cells sorted from PBMCs, taken 15 days after the yellow fever booster vaccination. The receptors originated from a young man who received the YFV17D yellow fever vaccine.

The chain combines TRBV7-2 with TRBJ2-6, with unresolved D. The CDR3 is 15 residues long. Germline CDR1 SGHTA, CDR2 FQGNSA. Trimming left V 1 base short and J 1 base short, with 5 bases between. The CDR3 region is CASSLVRSGANVLTF. The CDR3, as DNA: TGTGCCAGCAGCTTAGTCAGATCTGGGGCCAACGTCCTGACTTTC.

This clonotype was picked up a small number of times. The chain combines TRBV5-4 with TRBJ1-6, with a tentative D call TRBD1 (6 bases). Germline V lookup: CDR1 SGHNT, CDR2 YYREEE (reference sequence). CDR3 size: 14 residues. V lost 2 bases and J lost 7, with 10 bases in between. Here the CDR3 DNA reads TGTGCCAGCAGCTTAGGGGGATTCAATTCACCCCTCCACTTT. This translates into CASSLGGFNSPLHF.

This clonotype was counted a few times. The chain combines TRBV5-6 with TRBJ2-3; D is undetermined. V was trimmed by 4 bases and J by 5 bases, leaving 14 bases between them. This CDR3 has 14 amino acids. Germline V gene lookup returns CDR1 SGHDT and CDR2 YYEEEE. The CDR3 coding sequence is TGTGCCAGCAGCGCGGCAACAGTCGGAGATACGCAGTATTTT. This sequence encodes CASSAATVGDTQYF.

J is TRBJ2-2 and V is TRBV24-1; no clear D gene. Between the trimmed V and J ends, which lost 1 base and 3 bases, there was a span of 8 bases. Germline V gene data show CDR1 as KGHDR and CDR2 as SFDVKD. The CDR3 spans 15 residues. This CDR3 reads CATSDFGPYTGELFF. CDR3 bases: TGTGCCACCAGTGATTTCGGTCCATACACCGGGGAGCTGTTTTTT.

There are a few counts of this clonotype. This sequence joins TRBV10-3 and TRBJ2-7; the match to TRBD1 covers 9 bases. Germline V gene data show CDR1 as ENHRY and CDR2 as SYGVKD. This CDR3 spans 16 amino acids. V lost 6 bases, J lost 0 bases, and 9 bases stayed unmatched. CDR3 loop: CAIRRTGDLISYEQYF. In DNA form, the CDR3 reads TGTGCCATCAGGCGGACAGGGGATTTGATCTCCTACGAGCAGTACTTC.

This clonotype has just a few counts. The genes are TRBV28 and TRBJ1-1; TRBD1 agrees at 7 bases. With V trimmed by 6 bases and J by 0 bases, 10 bases remained unmatched. CDR1 and CDR2 (germline): MDHEN, SYDVKM. The CDR3 is made up of 16 amino acids. The CDR3 here is CASRHTQTGLNTEAFF. The CDR3, as DNA: TGTGCCAGCAGGCACACACAGACAGGGCTGAACACTGAAGCTTTCTTT.

This chain uses TRBV5-6 with TRBJ2-3; 8 nucleotides match TRBD1. The germline CDR1 and CDR2 sequences are SGHDT and YYEEEE. The trim removed 1 base at V and 2 bases at J, leaving 9 bases unmatched. The CDR3 has 17 amino acids. CDR3 bases: TGTGCCAGCAGCTTGATCGTCAGGGGGCGGCTCACAGATACGCAGTATTTT. This translates into CASSLIVRGRLTDTQYF.

In regard to this clonotype: No DNA is shown, since the ends of the CDR3 on it are uncertain; the CDR3 is the one TCRdb lists. V gene TRBV7-9 combines with J gene TRBJ2-2. The CDR3 sequence runs 14 residues, both termini included. Germline V CDR1 and CDR2: SEHNR, FQNEAQ (reference sequence). CDR3 loop: CASSLLGTGELFFF.

J is TRBJ2-3 and V is TRBV3-1, with D possibly TRBD2 on 6 matching bases. The CDR3 is 16 amino acids. Germline V gene data show CDR1 as LGHDT and CDR2 as YNNKEL (reference sequence). V dropped 4 bases and J dropped 4 bases, with 18 bases sitting between them. CDR3 sequence: CASSPPRAGQADTQYF. The CDR3 DNA follows: TGTGCCAGCAGCCCCCCACGAGCGGGCCAAGCAGATACGCAGTATTTT.

The table lists this clonotype with a few counts. V and J are TRBV15 and TRBJ1-6; TRBD1 is a possible D gene (5 bases). Trimming removed 6 bases from V and 3 bases from J, with 15 bases in between. Germline values: CDR1 LNHNV, CDR2 YYDKDF (reference sequence). The CDR3 runs to 16 residues. The CDR3: CATRWGIGGYNSPLHF. As DNA, the CDR3 is TGTGCCACCAGGTGGGGGATAGGCGGCTATAATTCACCCCTCCACTTT.

This clonotype occurred many times. This rearrangement joins TRBV7-3 to TRBJ2-2, with 8 nucleotides matching TRBD1. The CDR3 length is 13 residues. Germline V gene lookup returns CDR1 SGHTA and CDR2 FQGTGA. V was pared by 4 bases and J by 6 bases, with 1 base of the junction left unmatched. This chain's CDR3 is CASSSTGAGELFF. Written as DNA, the CDR3 is TGTGCCAGCAGCTCGACAGGGGCCGGGGAGCTGTTTTTT. Full variable domain (outside the CDR3, taken from reference TRBV7-3 and TRBJ2-2): GAGVSQTPSNKVTEKGKYVELRCDPISGHTALYWYRQSLGQGPEFLIYFQGTGAADDSGLPNDRFFAVRPEGSVSTLKIQRTERGDSAVYLCASSSTGAGELFFGEGSRLTVL.

This clonotype was seen a few times. The chain is built from TRBV4-1 and TRBJ2-1; TRBD1 matches 9 bases. CDR3 size: 16 residues. Germline CDR1 and CDR2: MGHRA and YSYEKL. After removal of 3 bases from V and 3 bases from J, the junction contained 6 bases not matched to a gene. Written as DNA, the CDR3 is TGCGCCAGCAGCCAGGGCCGGGACAGGGTCTACAATGAGCAGTTCTTC. Protein: CASSQGRDRVYNEQFF.

A few counts support this clonotype. The chain links TRBV10-3 to TRBJ2-5, with D unresolved. This CDR3 contains 13 residues. Trimming removed 2 bases from V and 3 bases from J, with 7 bases in between. Per germline, CDR1 ENHRY and CDR2 SYGVKD. Written as DNA, the CDR3 is TGTGCCATCAGTGAGAGGCGAGAAGAGACCCAGTACTTC. Its protein is CAISERREETQYF.

The V gene is TRBV12-3 or TRBV12-4, the J gene TRBJ1-2; D is ambiguous. V dropped 1 base and J dropped 8 bases, with 8 bases sitting between them. The CDR3 has 12 residues. In DNA form, the CDR3 reads TGTGCCAGCAGTTTAGGGTGGCGAGGCTACACCTTC. Protein: CASSLGWRGYTF.

This clonotype was counted a few times. The chain joins TRBV5-1 to TRBJ1-1, with unresolved D. The V end lost 3 bases, the J end lost 1 base, and 10 bases lay between the germline ends. Germline V gives CDR1 SGHRS, CDR2 YFSETQ. The CDR3 has 14 residues. CDR3 in amino acids: CASSSQSTNTEAFF. In DNA form, the CDR3 reads TGCGCCAGCAGCTCACAGAGTACGAACACTGAAGCTTTCTTT.

CDR3 in amino acids: CAWGLKGANVLTF. The CDR3 bases are TGTGCCTGGGGTTTAAAGGGGGCCAACGTCCTGACTTTC. The genes are TRBV30 and TRBJ2-6; D unresolved. The CDR3 consists of 13 residues. The germline V and J ends were trimmed by 5 bases and 4 bases, with 9 bases remaining between them. The germline V gene encodes CDR1 GTSNPN and CDR2 SVGIG (reference sequence).

This clonotype has just a few counts. The DNA of the CDR3 is TGCGCCAGCAGCCAAGAGCTGCTCAATCAGCCCCAGCATTTT. Translated: CASSQELLNQPQHF. The rearrangement links TRBV4-3 to TRBJ1-5; D is undetermined. CDR3 length equals 14 residues. The germline V gene encodes CDR1 LGHNA and CDR2 YSLEER. Trimming cost V 0 bases and J 3 bases, with 6 bases left between them.

This rearrangement joins TRBV6-2 or TRBV6-3 to TRBJ1-5; D gene uncertain. The CDR3 has 13 residues. The ends were cut back, 6 bases at V and 9 bases at J, with 15 bases in the middle. Germline loops: CDR1 MNHEY, CDR2 SVGEGT. CDR3 coding DNA: TGTGCCAGCAGACCAAACCTGATGGGGCCCCAGCATTTT. As protein: CASRPNLMGPQHF.

Only a few counts were recorded for this clonotype. The chain links TRBV29-1 to TRBJ2-2, with a tentative D call TRBD1 (7 bases). This CDR3 region has 15 residues. The germline CDR1 and CDR2 sequences are SQVTM and ANQGSEA. V was pared by 1 base and J by 7 bases, with 16 bases between. The CDR3 bases are TGCAGCGTTGAAGGTTGGGCAGGGGGGAACGGGGAGCTGTTTTTT. Translation: CSVEGWAGGNGELFF.

The CDR3 sequence is CASSPGASGGAGETQYF. DNA for the CDR3: TGTGCCAGCAGCCCCGGGGCTAGCGGGGGGGCCGGAGAGACCCAGTACTTC. The V gene is TRBV7-3, the J gene TRBJ2-5; TRBD2 aligns across 12 bases. The V and J ends lost 5 bases and 4 bases, in that order; junction bases with no gene match: 11. Germline V gene data show CDR1 as SGHTA and CDR2 as FQGTGA. The CDR3 covers 17 residues. The full variable domain, its missing parts supplied by reference TRBV7-3 and TRBJ2-5, is GAGVSQTPSNKVTEKGKYVELRCDPISGHTALYWYRQSLGQGPEFLIYFQGTGAADDSGLPNDRFFAVRPEGSVSTLKIQRTERGDSAVYLCASSPGASGGAGETQYFGPGTRLLVL.

DNA for the CDR3: TGTGCCAGCAGCCGGATGGACAGGGGGCGAACAGATACGCAGTATTTT. This encodes CASSRMDRGRTDTQYF. This chain connects TRBV11-2 to TRBJ2-3; TRBD1 aligns across 11 bases. The CDR3 consists of 16 residues. Germline CDR1 SGHAT, CDR2 FQNNGV. Trimming removed 5 bases from V and 3 bases from J; junction bases left unmatched: 7.

CDR3 DNA sequence: TGTGCCAGCAGACAATACACGAGAGAAAAACTGTTTTTT. This sequence encodes CASRQYTREKLFF. V and J are TRBV11-2 and TRBJ1-4; D remains unclear. This CDR3 has 13 residues. Trimming left V 6 bases short and J 8 bases short, with 13 bases between. CDR1 and CDR2 from the germline V gene are SGHAT and FQNNGV.

The chain joins TRBV29-1 to TRBJ1-1, with no clear D. From germline, CDR1 is SQVTM and CDR2 ANQGSEA. The V end was cut by 3 bases, the J end by 5 bases, with 13 bases between. This CDR3 contains 13 residues. DNA of the CDR3: TGCAGCGTTGATGGGTTGCAGGAAACTGAAGCTTTCTTT. This gives the protein CSVDGLQETEAFF.

This clonotype was observed a handful of times. V usage is TRBV5-1 and J usage is TRBJ1-2; 7 nucleotides agree with TRBD1. Unmatched junction bases numbered 3, after V lost 3 bases and J lost 4 bases. Per the germline V gene, CDR1 is SGHRS and CDR2 is YFSETQ. CDR3 length: 13 residues. Here the CDR3 DNA reads TGCGCCAGCAGCTGGGGACAGTCCTATGGCTACACCTTC. It is translated as CASSWGQSYGYTF.

The rearrangement joins TRBV4-1 to TRBJ2-1, with TRBD1 identical over 9 bases. J was trimmed by 2 bases and V by 4 bases; bases with no gene match: 6. The CDR3 spans 16 residues. Germline loops: CDR1 MGHRA, CDR2 YSYEKL. CDR3 in amino acids: CASSRRGQGTYNEQFF. CDR3 sequence (DNA): TGCGCCAGCAGCCGTCGAGGACAGGGGACCTACAATGAGCAGTTCTTC.

The chain links TRBV11-2 to TRBJ2-3; possibly TRBD2 for D (5 bases). Germline CDR1 is SGHAT and CDR2 is FQNNGV. The CDR3 is made up of 16 amino acids. Trimming took off 8 bases at V and 2 bases at J, with 20 bases between the two ends. For the CDR3, the DNA is TGTGCCAGCCGGCTGGGAGTACCGGGCCCCACAGATACGCAGTATTTT. This translates into CASRLGVPGPTDTQYF.

The J gene is TRBJ2-2, the V gene TRBV4-3; maybe TRBD1 (5 bases). CDR1 is LGHNA, CDR2 YSLEER, per germline. The CDR3 spans 14 residues. V dropped 3 bases and J dropped 5 bases, with 10 bases sitting between them. The CDR3, as DNA: TGCGCCAGCAGCCAGCAAGGGGATACCGGGGAGCTGTTTTTT. Protein: CASSQQGDTGELFF.

This clonotype has a handful of counts. The rearrangement uses TRBV6-5 and TRBJ1-5; 9 bases agree with TRBD1. Per the germline V gene, CDR1 is MNHEY and CDR2 is SVGAGI. CDR3 size: 14 residues. With V trimmed by 6 bases and J by 6 bases, 6 bases remained unmatched. The CDR3 sequence is CASSQGQGTQPQHF. The CDR3 DNA reads TGTGCCAGCAGCCAAGGACAGGGGACTCAGCCCCAGCATTTT.

This clonotype was seen ten or more times. The rearrangement uses TRBV19 and TRBJ1-2; 8 nucleotides line up with TRBD1. This CDR3 contains 15 residues. Germline CDR1 and CDR2: LNHDA and SQIVND (reference sequence). After removal of 5 bases from V and 7 bases from J, the junction contained 12 bases not matched to a gene. Here the CDR3 reads CASSARDRISIGYTF. The CDR3 bases are TGTGCCAGTAGTGCGCGGGACAGGATCTCTATTGGCTACACCTTC.

The sample holds many counts of this clonotype. The gene calls are TRBV4-3 and TRBJ2-3, with a weak D call TRBD2 (6 bases). The CDR3 covers 15 residues. The germline V and J ends were trimmed by 1 base and 1 base, with 9 bases remaining between them. Germline-derived CDR1 and CDR2 are LGHNA and YSLEER. The CDR3 protein is CASSQAGDRTDTQYF. CDR3 DNA sequence: TGCGCCAGCAGCCAAGCGGGGGATCGCACAGATACGCAGTATTTT.

This clonotype has only a few counts. V usage is TRBV20-1 and J usage is TRBJ2-3; 12 bases fit TRBD2. CDR1 DFQATT and CDR2 SNEGSKA come from the germline V gene (reference sequence). With V trimmed by 6 bases and J by 1 base, 5 bases remained unmatched. This CDR3 has 15 amino acids. The CDR3 DNA follows: TGCAGTGCCCTAGCGGGGGGGCCCGGCACAGATACGCAGTATTTT. This translates into CSALAGGPGTDTQYF.

The rearrangement uses TRBV27 and TRBJ1-1, with no clear D. The V gene lost 3 bases and the J gene lost 3 bases, with 8 bases spanning the gap. Looked up from germline, CDR1 is MNHEY and CDR2 is SMNVEV (reference sequence). This CDR3 comprises 13 residues. CDR3 sequence reads: CASSFRRDTEAFF. The DNA for the CDR3 is TGTGCCAGCAGTTTCCGACGGGACACTGAAGCTTTCTTT.